One and the same sample provided the 32 T cell receptor beta chains below, sequenced in a study of T cell repertoires and leukemia-associated antigens. The antigens of these receptors remain unknown. TCRdb reprocessed the 5' RACE reads with MiXCR, giving one entry per CDR3 protein. Of about 9,800 distinct CDR3 sequences listed, 40% to 45% are singletons. Material for sequencing was CD3+ T cells sorted from blood and cultured. The receptor source for this set is a female donor in good health.

The count of this clonotype is one. The final CDR3 position lacks the conserved phenylalanine or tryptophan, pointing to a likely read error. The chain employs TRBV7-2 and TRBJ2-7; D remains ambiguous. The CDR3 consists of 11 residues. Per the germline V gene, CDR1 is SGHTA and CDR2 is FQGNSA. CDR3 nucleotides: TGTGCCGGCAGCGCTACCTACGAGCAGTACCTC. It encodes CAGSATYEQYL.

This clonotype was seen a handful of times. This chain connects TRBV20-1 to TRBJ1-2, with 8 bases lining up with TRBD1. The CDR3 spans 13 residues. Germline V gives CDR1 DFQATT, CDR2 SNEGSKA (reference sequence). V gave up 5 bases and J gave up 4 bases; unmatched junction bases: 6. Here the CDR3 reads CSAQQGAAYGYTF. Here the CDR3 DNA reads TGCAGTGCTCAGCAGGGGGCTGCCTATGGCTACACCTTC.

At least ten counts were recorded for this clonotype. This may stem from a read error, because a much larger clone lies one nucleotide away. The V gene is TRBV20-1, the J gene TRBJ2-2, with 8 bases lining up with TRBD1. Germline V lookup: CDR1 DFQATT, CDR2 SNEGSKA (reference sequence). The CDR3 contains 12 residues. CDR3 protein: CSARQGTGELYF. CDR3 DNA sequence: TGCAGTGCTCGACAGGGGACCGGGGAGCTGTATTTT.

The chain is built from TRBV7-2 and TRBJ2-1; 7 nucleotides match TRBD2. The CDR3 has 15 amino acids. Germline loops: CDR1 SGHTA, CDR2 FQGNSA. V was clipped by 1 base and J by 4 bases; unmatched bases: 4. CDR3 nucleotides: TGTGCCAGCAGCTTAGGGCTAGCGGAATACAATGAGCAGTTCTTC. As protein: CASSLGLAEYNEQFF. The complete variable domain, with remaining parts taken from reference TRBV7-2 and TRBJ2-1, reads GAGVSQSPSNKVTEKGKDVELRCDPISGHTALYWYRQSLGQGLEFLIYFQGNSAPDKSGLPSDRFSAERTGGSVSTLTIQRTQQEDSAVYLCASSLGLAEYNEQFFGPGTRLTVL.

The chain is built from TRBV6-5 and TRBJ2-5, with a possible D match to TRBD1 (6 bases). The CDR3 extends over 17 amino acids. Germline CDR1 and CDR2: MNHEY and SVGAGI. V dropped 4 bases and J dropped 0 bases, with 18 bases sitting between them. The DNA of the CDR3 is TGTGCCAGCAGTTCGATCGGAAAACAGGGAAACCAAGAGACCCAGTACTTC. This encodes CASSSIGKQGNQETQYF.

The chain joins TRBV21-1 to TRBJ2-2; no DNA check was done on the table's D call, TRBD2. TRBV21-1 has pseudogene status. This CDR3 comprises 18 residues. Here the CDR3 reads CASSKEETSWGWAGEPFF. CDR3 in DNA: TGTGCCAGCAGCAAAGAGGAGACTAGCTGGGGGTGGGCCGGGGAGCCGTTTTTT.

V and J are TRBV5-1 and TRBJ1-1; 8 positions match TRBD1. This CDR3 has 14 amino acids. Germline lookup yields CDR1 SGHRS and CDR2 YFSETQ. With V trimmed by 4 bases and J by 2 bases, 4 bases remained unmatched. DNA of the CDR3: TGCGCCAGCAGCCGTGACAGGGGAAACACTGAAGCTTTCTTT. It translates to CASSRDRGNTEAFF.

The CDR3 DNA is TGCAGCGTTGAATGGAGAGATACGCAGTATTTT. Amino acids: CSVEWRDTQYF. V is TRBV29-1 and J is TRBJ2-3, with D unresolved. The CDR3 contains 11 residues. The V end lost 2 bases, the J end lost 5 bases, and 5 bases lay between the germline ends. CDR1 SQVTM and CDR2 ANQGSEA come from the germline V gene.

This clonotype was recorded at least ten times. The chain has TRBV6-2 or TRBV6-3 and TRBJ1-5, with 7 bases fitting TRBD1. The CDR3 consists of 15 residues. Germline V lookup: CDR1 MNHEY, CDR2 SVGEGT. After removal of 0 bases from V and 11 bases from J, the junction contained 10 bases not matched to a gene. The CDR3 is CASSYSVDRLGTQHF. The DNA for the CDR3 is TGTGCCAGCAGTTACTCTGTGGACAGGCTCGGGACCCAGCATTTT.

The rearrangement joins TRBV12-3 or TRBV12-4 to TRBJ2-2; no reliable D call. The CDR3 loop spans 13 amino acids. The ends were cut back, 7 bases at V and 8 bases at J, with 14 bases in the middle. CDR3 bases: TGTGCCAGCACCCGTGCCCCCCCGGGGGAGCTGTTTTTT. It codes for CASTRAPPGELFF.

This clonotype was seen a single time. One end of the junction varies from germline; a read error may be responsible. V usage is TRBV7-8 and J usage is TRBJ1-5; 8 bases match TRBD1. The CDR3 is made up of 16 amino acids. Per germline, CDR1 SGHVS and CDR2 FQNEAQ. The CDR3 DNA reads as TGTGCCAGCAGCTCTCGCCGGGACAGGCAGAATCAGCCCCCGCATTTT. Its translation: CASSSRRDRQNQPPHF.

The J gene is TRBJ2-3, the V gene TRBV19, with D unclear. The CDR3 has 14 residues. Germline V lookup: CDR1 LNHDA, CDR2 SQIVND (reference sequence). Trimming took 1 base from V and 1 from J, leaving 6 bases between them. The CDR3 is CASSIAAGTDTQYF. CDR3 nucleotide sequence: TGTGCCAGTAGTATAGCGGCCGGCACAGATACGCAGTATTTT. Full variable domain (missing parts from reference TRBV19 and TRBJ2-3): DGGITQSPKYLFRKEGQNVTLSCEQNLNHDAMYWYRQDPGQGLRLIYYSQIVNDFQKGDIAEGYSVSREKKESFPLTVTSAQKNPTAFYLCASSIAAGTDTQYFGPGTRLTVL.

This clonotype came up a few times. V is TRBV7-6 and J is TRBJ2-1; perhaps TRBD2 as D (6 bases). The length of the CDR3 is 14 residues. The V end was cut by 5 bases, the J end by 6 bases, with 14 bases between. CDR1 and CDR2 (germline): SGHVS, FNYEAQ. The CDR3 coding sequence is TGTGCCAGCAGCGCTCCGGGAGAACGCAATGAGCAGTTCTTC. Protein sequence: CASSAPGERNEQFF. The whole variable domain, filled in from reference TRBV7-6 and TRBJ2-1, reads GAGVSQSPRYKVTKRGQDVALRCDPISGHVSLYWYRQALGQGPEFLTYFNYEAQQDKSGLPNDRFSAERPEGSISTLTIQRTEQRDSAMYRCASSAPGERNEQFFGPGTRLTVL.

By its share, this clonotype is medium-sized (0.01 to 0.1%). The CDR3 reads CASTADSTKTQYF. CDR3 sequence (DNA): TGTGCCAGCACTGCGGACAGTACAAAGACCCAGTACTTC. The chain combines TRBV6-6 with TRBJ2-5; possible D gene TRBD1, 6 bases. V was clipped by 7 bases and J by 6 bases, with 15 bases between them. CDR1 and CDR2 (germline): MNHNY, SVGAGI (reference sequence). CDR3 length: 13 residues.

This clonotype is termed medium-sized. The rearrangement uses TRBV29-1 and TRBJ2-7; no clear D gene. V shed 4 bases and J shed 7 bases, with 20 bases lying between them. The CDR3 has 14 amino acids. Germline assignment: CDR1 SQVTM and CDR2 ANQGSEA. The CDR3 loop reads CSVGLPAELGEQYF. CDR3 bases: TGCAGCGTTGGGTTACCGGCAGAATTGGGAGAGCAGTACTTC.

In its sample, this clonotype was seen a few times. V and J are TRBV9 and TRBJ2-7, with 7 bases fitting TRBD1. The CDR3 is made up of 15 amino acids. Unmatched junction bases numbered 8, after V lost 3 bases and J lost 2 bases. Germline V gives CDR1 SGDLS, CDR2 YYNGEE. This CDR3 is CASSGPGTDPYEQYF. The DNA of the CDR3 is TGTGCCAGCAGCGGACCCGGGACAGACCCCTACGAGCAGTACTTC.

In this sample, this clonotype turned up many times. J is TRBJ2-7 and V is TRBV27, with a weak D call TRBD1 (6 bases). The V gene lost 1 base and the J gene lost 7 bases, with 11 bases spanning the gap. Per germline, CDR1 MNHEY and CDR2 SMNVEV (reference sequence). This CDR3 region has 13 residues. The CDR3, as DNA: TGTGCCAGCAGTTTATTGGGGGCCTCAGAGCAGTACTTC. Protein: CASSLLGASEQYF.

The chain links TRBV12-3 or TRBV12-4 to TRBJ2-3; TRBD1 matches 8 bases. Unmatched junction bases numbered 4, after V lost 5 bases and J lost 6 bases. The CDR3 has 13 amino acids. DNA of the CDR3: TGTGCCAGCAGTCGACAGGGGTCTGATACGCAGTATTTT. This sequence encodes CASSRQGSDTQYF.

The chain couples TRBV24-1 to TRBJ2-2, with TRBD1 matching 7 bases. CDR1 and CDR2 from the germline V gene are KGHDR and SFDVKD. This CDR3 is 15 amino acids long. J was trimmed by 2 bases and V by 7 bases; bases with no gene match: 6. CDR3 in amino acids: CATSRRQGNTGELFF. The CDR3, as DNA: TGTGCCACCAGCAGAAGACAGGGTAACACCGGGGAGCTGTTTTTT.

The V gene is TRBV5-1, the J gene TRBJ2-1; 16 bases line up with TRBD2. J was trimmed by 0 bases and V by 4 bases; bases with no gene match: 4. Germline-derived CDR1 and CDR2 are SGHRS and YFSETQ. This CDR3 is built from 18 residues. The CDR3 DNA follows: TGCGCCAGCAGCAAGGGACTAGCGGGAGGGAGCTCCTACAATGAGCAGTTCTTC. Protein: CASSKGLAGGSSYNEQFF. The whole variable domain, remainder taken from reference TRBV5-1 and TRBJ2-1, is KAGVTQTPRYLIKTRGQQVTLSCSPISGHRSVSWYQQTPGQGLQFLFEYFSETQRNKGNFPGRFSGRQFSNSRSEMNVSTLELGDSALYLCASSKGLAGGSSYNEQFFGPGTRLTVL.

Many counts were recorded for this clonotype. This chain links TRBV15 with TRBJ2-1, with D possibly TRBD1 on 5 matching bases. From germline, CDR1 is LNHNV and CDR2 YYDKDF (reference sequence). The CDR3 sequence is 15 residues long. V lost 0 bases to trimming and J lost 4 bases, with 10 bases between them. CDR3 nucleotide sequence: TGTGCCACCAGCAGAGACCCCCAGGGATACAATGAGCAGTTCTTC. It codes for CATSRDPQGYNEQFF.

In this sample, this clonotype turned up many times. The chain couples TRBV7-9 to TRBJ2-1; TRBD2 agrees at 9 bases. CDR3 length: 16 residues. Germline V CDR1 and CDR2: SEHNR, FQNEAQ (reference sequence). The ends lost 0 bases at V and 2 bases at J; junction bases unmatched: 2. The CDR3 loop reads CASSLARGRAYNEQFF. The CDR3 region has the DNA TGTGCCAGCAGCTTAGCCCGCGGGAGGGCCTACAATGAGCAGTTCTTC.

This sequence joins TRBV6-5 and TRBJ1-2; D ambiguous. The germline gives CDR1 MNHEY, CDR2 SVGAGI. This CDR3 region has 16 residues. Deletions cut 5 bases from V and 1 base from J, with 17 bases between. CDR3 nucleotide sequence: TGTGCCAGCAGTGGAGGACCCGCCACAATTAACTATGGCTACACCTTC. Translated: CASSGGPATINYGYTF.

A remark on this clonotype: Sequence at one end of the junction differs from germline and may be a read error. V usage is TRBV3-1 and J usage is TRBJ2-3, with 11 bases that match TRBD2. The CDR3 sequence is 15 residues long. CDR1 LGHDT and CDR2 YNNKEL come from the germline V gene (reference sequence). The CDR3: CVSRQTSGTADTQYF. The DNA for the CDR3 is TGTGTCAGCAGGCAGACTAGCGGGACGGCAGATACGCAGTATTTT.

This clonotype is a singleton in its sample. The junction and the germline gene differ at one end; a read error may be behind it. The genes are TRBV20-1 and TRBJ2-7, with D perhaps given as TRBD1 or TRBD2 (5 bases each). The CDR3 runs 18 residues. Germline CDR1 DFQATT, CDR2 SNEGSKA (reference sequence). The CDR3 sequence: CSARGLGTPPVNSCEQYF. DNA of the CDR3: TGCAGTGCTAGAGGATTAGGGACGCCCCCAGTTAACTCCTGCGAGCAGTACTTC.

The sample holds many counts of this clonotype. The J gene is TRBJ2-3, the V gene TRBV7-3, with 9 bases aligning to TRBD2. CDR3 length equals 16 residues. V gave up 5 bases and J gave up 3 bases; unmatched junction bases: 9. CDR1 and CDR2 from the germline V gene are SGHTA and FQGTGA. CDR3 sequence reads: CASSQRLAAETDTQYF. CDR3 coding DNA: TGTGCCAGCAGCCAGCGACTAGCGGCCGAAACAGATACGCAGTATTTT.

This chain connects TRBV20-1 to TRBJ2-7; D may be TRBD1 (5 bases). The germline CDR1 and CDR2 sequences are DFQATT and SNEGSKA (reference sequence). V was pared by 6 bases and J by 9 bases, with 15 bases between. The CDR3 is made up of 11 amino acids. The CDR3 reads CSASRAHGQYF. The CDR3 nucleotides read TGCAGTGCCAGCAGGGCCCACGGGCAGTACTTC.

For this clonotype: In this CDR3 the conserved last residue, phenylalanine or tryptophan, is missing, so a read error is likely. The chain has TRBV9 and TRBJ1-6, with D hard to call. Per the germline V gene, CDR1 is SGDLS and CDR2 is YYNGEE. The CDR3 sequence is 12 residues long. This CDR3 is CACSAPNSPLHS. The CDR3 DNA reads as TGTGCCTGCAGCGCTCCTAATTCACCCCTCCACTCT.

At least ten counts were recorded for this clonotype. This chain links TRBV20-1 with TRBJ2-2, with 10 positions matching TRBD2. J was trimmed by 5 bases and V by 2 bases; bases with no gene match: 5. From germline, CDR1 is DFQATT and CDR2 SNEGSKA (reference sequence). The CDR3 has 15 amino acids. The DNA of the CDR3 is TGCAGTGCTAGACAACAGACTAGCGGGACCGGGGAGCTGTTTTTT. It codes for CSARQQTSGTGELFF.

This clonotype has just a few counts. It may be a read error: a sequence one base away is much more abundant. The V call is TRBV27, the J call TRBJ2-7; possible D gene TRBD2, 7 bases. Per the germline V gene, CDR1 is MNHEY and CDR2 is SMNVEV (reference sequence). The V gene lost 6 bases and the J gene lost 0 bases, with 15 bases spanning the gap. The CDR3 totals 15 residues. The DNA for the CDR3 is TGTGCCAGCAGGCCGGGGGGCCTCAACTCCTACGAGCAGTACTTC. It specifies CASRPGGLNSYEQYF.

This clonotype was recorded many times. The gene calls are TRBV16 and TRBJ1-6; 7 nucleotides match TRBD1. V shed 4 bases and J 9 bases; nucleotides not matched to a gene: 9. The CDR3 is made up of 15 amino acids. Germline values: CDR1 KGHSY, CDR2 FQNENV. The CDR3 here is CASSPPHRGGSPLHF. The CDR3, as DNA: TGTGCCAGCAGCCCCCCCCACAGGGGCGGTTCACCCCTCCACTTT.

This chain links TRBV11-1 with TRBJ2-5; 14 positions agree with TRBD2. CDR3 size: 16 residues. Germline assignment: CDR1 SGHAT and CDR2 FQDESV (reference sequence). V was clipped by 7 bases and J by 4 bases; unmatched bases: 8. This CDR3 reads CASTIGLAGGGETQYF. The CDR3 DNA reads TGTGCCAGCACCATCGGACTAGCGGGAGGCGGAGAGACCCAGTACTTC.